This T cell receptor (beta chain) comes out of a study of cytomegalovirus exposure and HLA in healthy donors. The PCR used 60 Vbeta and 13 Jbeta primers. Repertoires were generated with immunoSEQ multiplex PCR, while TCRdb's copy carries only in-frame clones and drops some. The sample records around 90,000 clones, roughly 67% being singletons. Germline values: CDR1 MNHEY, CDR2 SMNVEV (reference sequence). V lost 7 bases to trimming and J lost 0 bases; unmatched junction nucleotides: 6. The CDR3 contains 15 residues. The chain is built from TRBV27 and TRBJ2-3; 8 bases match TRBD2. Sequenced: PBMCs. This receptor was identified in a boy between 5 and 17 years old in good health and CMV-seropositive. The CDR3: CASKGREASTDTQYF. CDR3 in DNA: TGTGCCAGCAAGGGGCGGGAGGCGAGCACAGATACGCAGTATTTT.